A selection of T cell receptor beta chains follows, all from one sample in a study of neurological immune-mediated disorders. TCRdb analysed the 5' RACE reads with MiXCR anew, one entry per CDR3 protein. The table has 40,000 to 45,000 distinct CDR3 sequences, roughly 13% seen once; the top ten hold 1.3%. Sequencing used PBMCs. Receptor source: a female donor in good health. The CDR3 runs from the conserved cysteine through the conserved F or W. Fields, in order: V gene, D gene, clone size, J gene, CDR3 DNA, CDR3 protein. A D gene is named only where the DNA matches it firmly. Clone size is stated in some rows and not others, as once, few, many or a class when expanded.

V gene: TRBV3-1; D gene: TRBD2; clone size: many; J gene: TRBJ2-1; CDR3 DNA: TGTGCCAGCAGCCACCTAGCGGGAGGTTACTACAATGAGCAGTTCTTC; CDR3 protein: CASSHLAGGYYNEQFF
V gene: TRBV10-2; D gene: TRBD1; clone size: many; J gene: TRBJ1-3; CDR3 DNA: TGCGCCAGCAGCCCCGGGACAGGATCCTTCTCTGGAAACACCATATATTTT; CDR3 protein: CASSPGTGSFSGNTIYF
V gene: TRBV20-1; D gene: NA; clone size: many; J gene: TRBJ2-7; CDR3 DNA: TGCAGTGCACCTAGGTCGGGTAGCTACGAGCAGTACTTC; CDR3 protein: CSAPRSGSYEQYF
V gene: TRBV5-1; D gene: NA; clone size: many; J gene: TRBJ2-3; CDR3 DNA: TGCGCCAGCAGCTTCAACACAGATACGCAGTATTTT; CDR3 protein: CASSFNTDTQYF
V gene: TRBV29-1; D gene: NA; clone size: NA; J gene: TRBJ2-7; CDR3 DNA: TGCAGCGTTGGAGTCAGGGTGGGGAACGAGCAGTACTTC; CDR3 protein: CSVGVRVGNEQYF
V gene: TRBV12-3/TRBV12-4; D gene: TRBD1; clone size: NA; J gene: TRBJ1-2; CDR3 DNA: TGTGCCACCAGTTTAGCTACCCTTAGCGCAGGGGGCTATGGCTACACCTTC; CDR3 protein: CATSLATLSAGGYGYTF
V gene: TRBV12-3/TRBV12-4; D gene: NA; clone size: NA; J gene: TRBJ2-5; CDR3 DNA: TGTGCCAGCAGTTTCGGTCCCTGGGAGACCCAGTACTTC; CDR3 protein: CASSFGPWETQYF
V gene: TRBV12-3/TRBV12-4; D gene: NA; clone size: many; J gene: TRBJ1-5; CDR3 DNA: TGTGCCAGCAGTTTAGCGGGGGCAGGGAGCAATCAGCCCCAGCATTTT; CDR3 protein: CASSLAGAGSNQPQHF
V gene: TRBV7-9; D gene: NA; clone size: NA; J gene: TRBJ2-7; CDR3 DNA: TGCGCCAGCAGCGACGGGACTTCCTACGAGCAATACTTC; CDR3 protein: CASSDGTSYEQYF
V gene: TRBV7-6; D gene: TRBD1; clone size: NA; J gene: TRBJ2-1; CDR3 DNA: TGTGCCAGCAGCTTCGCAGGGGGCGTTTCCTACGAGCAGTTCTTC; CDR3 protein: CASSFAGGVSYEQFF
V gene: TRBV12-3/TRBV12-4; D gene: NA; clone size: once; J gene: TRBJ2-1; CDR3 DNA: TGTGCCAGCAGTCTCCTGGACTTCTCCTACAATGAGCAGTTCTTC; CDR3 protein: CASSLLDFSYNEQFF
V gene: TRBV12-3/TRBV12-4; D gene: NA; clone size: many; J gene: TRBJ1-5; CDR3 DNA: TGTGCCAGCAGCGCGAGGGGGACTACTAGCAATCAGCCCCAGCATTTT; CDR3 protein: CASSARGTTSNQPQHF
V gene: TRBV5-6; D gene: TRBD1; clone size: many; J gene: TRBJ1-2; CDR3 DNA: TGTGCCAGCAGCTTAAGGACAGGACCTACCTATGGCTACACCTTC; CDR3 protein: CASSLRTGPTYGYTF
V gene: TRBV7-9; D gene: NA; clone size: many; J gene: TRBJ2-7; CDR3 DNA: TGTGCCAGCAGCTTATCCGGGACCGGGAATTCCGAGCAGTACTTC; CDR3 protein: CASSLSGTGNSEQYF
V gene: TRBV9; D gene: TRBD1; clone size: many; J gene: TRBJ1-1; CDR3 DNA: TGTGCCAGCAGCCCTTTACTACAGGGGGCGATGGACACTGAAGCTTTCTTT; CDR3 protein: CASSPLLQGAMDTEAFF
V gene: TRBV20-1; D gene: NA; clone size: many; J gene: TRBJ1-1; CDR3 DNA: TGCAGTGCTATCAGGGTCTCTGAAGCTTTCTTT; CDR3 protein: CSAIRVSEAFF
V gene: TRBV3-1; D gene: NA; clone size: many; J gene: TRBJ1-1; CDR3 DNA: TGTGCCAGCAGCCAATCAGAAGGGAACACTGAAGCTTTCTTT; CDR3 protein: CASSQSEGNTEAFF
V gene: TRBV9; D gene: NA; clone size: many; J gene: TRBJ1-3; CDR3 DNA: TGTGCCAGCAGCGTAGGGTACAGGACAGCCTCTGGAAACACCATATATTTT; CDR3 protein: CASSVGYRTASGNTIYF
V gene: TRBV3-1; D gene: NA; clone size: few; J gene: TRBJ1-3; CDR3 DNA: TGTGCCAGCAGCCAAGAAAGGTTTGGCTCTCCCTCTGGAAACACCATATATTTT; CDR3 protein: CASSQERFGSPSGNTIYF
V gene: TRBV20-1; D gene: NA; clone size: few; J gene: TRBJ2-3; CDR3 DNA: TGCAGTGCTAGAGAGACTAGCACAGATACGCAGTATTTT; CDR3 protein: CSARETSTDTQYF
V gene: TRBV7-9; D gene: TRBD1; clone size: many; J gene: TRBJ2-6; CDR3 DNA: TGTGCCAGCAGCTTCCGGGACAGGGAATTGTCTGGGGCCAACGTCCTGACTTTC; CDR3 protein: CASSFRDRELSGANVLTF
V gene: TRBV24-1; D gene: NA; clone size: many; J gene: TRBJ2-7; CDR3 DNA: TGTGCCACCAGTGATTTGCGCGGCAGGCTCACCTACGAGCAGTACTTC; CDR3 protein: CATSDLRGRLTYEQYF
V gene: TRBV6-6; D gene: NA; clone size: NA; J gene: TRBJ2-7; CDR3 DNA: TGTGCCAGCAGTTACTCGGACGAGCAGTACTTC; CDR3 protein: CASSYSDEQYF
V gene: TRBV5-1; D gene: NA; clone size: many; J gene: TRBJ2-3; CDR3 DNA: TGCGCCAGCAGCTTGGGTTTAAGCACAGATACGCAGTATTTT; CDR3 protein: CASSLGLSTDTQYF
V gene: TRBV5-1; D gene: TRBD2; clone size: many; J gene: TRBJ2-7; CDR3 DNA: TGCGCCAGCAGCCCCTCACAGCGGGAGATCTACGAGCAGTACTTC; CDR3 protein: CASSPSQREIYEQYF
V gene: TRBV7-6; D gene: NA; clone size: many; J gene: TRBJ2-1; CDR3 DNA: TGTGCCAGCAGCTTAGTTGGGGGGGGGCAAGGGAATGAGCAGTTCTTC; CDR3 protein: CASSLVGGGQGNEQFF
V gene: TRBV19; D gene: NA; clone size: few; J gene: TRBJ1-2; CDR3 DNA: TGTGCCAGTATCACCAATCGACAGGCGATAGGGGGCTACACCTTC; CDR3 protein: CASITNRQAIGGYTF
V gene: TRBV29-1; D gene: NA; clone size: few; J gene: TRBJ1-3; CDR3 DNA: TGCAGCGTTGATCGCAGGGAAAACCCCAACACCATATATTTT; CDR3 protein: CSVDRRENPNTIYF
V gene: TRBV6-2/TRBV6-3; D gene: NA; clone size: many; J gene: TRBJ2-1; CDR3 DNA: TGTGCCAGCAGTTACTCAGGGACTGGCCTCTACAATGAGCAGTTCTTC; CDR3 protein: CASSYSGTGLYNEQFF
V gene: TRBV20-1; D gene: NA; clone size: many; J gene: TRBJ1-2; CDR3 DNA: TGCAGTGCTAGAGAAAAAGACACCTTC; CDR3 protein: CSAREKDTF
V gene: TRBV5-1; D gene: TRBD1; clone size: many; J gene: TRBJ1-5; CDR3 DNA: TGCGCCAGCAGCCCAGGACAGGGTTATCAGCCCCAGCATTTT; CDR3 protein: CASSPGQGYQPQHF
V gene: TRBV5-1; D gene: NA; clone size: many; J gene: TRBJ1-3; CDR3 DNA: TGCGCCAGCAGCGGTGGGTCTGGAAACACCATATATTTT; CDR3 protein: CASSGGSGNTIYF
V gene: TRBV20-1; D gene: NA; clone size: many; J gene: TRBJ1-1; CDR3 DNA: TGCAGTGCTAGAGATAGGGTACAGGGTTGGACTGAAGCTTTCTTT; CDR3 protein: CSARDRVQGWTEAFF
V gene: TRBV12-3/TRBV12-4; D gene: TRBD1; clone size: many; J gene: TRBJ1-1; CDR3 DNA: TGTGCCAGCAGTCAGGGGGTGGCTGAAGCTTTCTTT; CDR3 protein: CASSQGVAEAFF
V gene: TRBV15; D gene: TRBD1; clone size: many; J gene: TRBJ1-2; CDR3 DNA: TGTGCCACCAGCGGCAGGGACAGGGGTGTGTATGGCTACACCTTC; CDR3 protein: CATSGRDRGVYGYTF
V gene: TRBV3-1; D gene: NA; clone size: many; J gene: TRBJ2-2; CDR3 DNA: TGTGCCAGCAGCCAAGATGCCCGGTCTCACACCGGGGAGCTGTTTTTT; CDR3 protein: CASSQDARSHTGELFF
V gene: TRBV7-6; D gene: TRBD2; clone size: few; J gene: TRBJ2-7; CDR3 DNA: TGTGCCAGCAGCTTAGGACTAGCGCGCCACTACGAGCAGTACTTC; CDR3 protein: CASSLGLARHYEQYF
V gene: TRBV7-6; D gene: NA; clone size: many; J gene: TRBJ2-1; CDR3 DNA: TGTGCCAGCAGCTCCGGACTGGCTAAAGAGCAGTTCTTC; CDR3 protein: CASSSGLAKEQFF
V gene: TRBV5-1; D gene: NA; clone size: many; J gene: TRBJ2-7; CDR3 DNA: TGCGCCAGCAGCTTAGGGCTACAAGGCTACGAGCAGTACTTC; CDR3 protein: CASSLGLQGYEQYF
V gene: TRBV29-1; D gene: TRBD1; clone size: many; J gene: TRBJ1-1; CDR3 DNA: TGCAGCGTTGTGAGACAGGGGGGTACTGAAGCTTTCTTT; CDR3 protein: CSVVRQGGTEAFF
V gene: TRBV20-1; D gene: NA; clone size: many; J gene: TRBJ2-1; CDR3 DNA: TGCAGTGCAAGGAGACCGCCCTACAATGAGCAGTTCTTC; CDR3 protein: CSARRPPYNEQFF
V gene: TRBV29-1; D gene: NA; clone size: many; J gene: TRBJ1-3; CDR3 DNA: TGCAGCGTTGCAGGTCCGAACTCTGGAAACACCATATATTTT; CDR3 protein: CSVAGPNSGNTIYF
V gene: TRBV2; D gene: TRBD1; clone size: many; J gene: TRBJ1-2; CDR3 DNA: TGTGCCAGCGGGAAAGGGACAGGCTTATGGTATGGCTACACCTTC; CDR3 protein: CASGKGTGLWYGYTF
V gene: TRBV4-1; D gene: NA; clone size: many; J gene: TRBJ2-3; CDR3 DNA: TGCGCCAGCAGCCTAGCGGTGAGTGGCACAGATACGCAGTATTTT; CDR3 protein: CASSLAVSGTDTQYF
V gene: TRBV15; D gene: NA; clone size: many; J gene: TRBJ2-7; CDR3 DNA: TGTGCCACCAGCAGAGCCAGGGAGGGGGTCTACGAGCAGTACTTC; CDR3 protein: CATSRAREGVYEQYF
V gene: TRBV3-1; D gene: NA; clone size: many; J gene: TRBJ2-2; CDR3 DNA: TGTGCCAGCAGCCTACTTTCCGGGGAGCTGTTTTTT; CDR3 protein: CASSLLSGELFF
V gene: TRBV29-1; D gene: NA; clone size: many; J gene: TRBJ2-5; CDR3 DNA: TGCAGCGTTGAGTGGTTCCAAGAGACCCAGTACTTC; CDR3 protein: CSVEWFQETQYF
V gene: TRBV20-1; D gene: TRBD1; clone size: many; J gene: TRBJ2-4; CDR3 DNA: TGCAGTGCTCCACCGGGACAGGGAACCAAAAACATTCAGTACTTC; CDR3 protein: CSAPPGQGTKNIQYF
V gene: TRBV19; D gene: TRBD1; clone size: many; J gene: TRBJ1-2; CDR3 DNA: TGTGCCAGCGCGGGACAGGGTGGTATCTATGGCTACACCTTC; CDR3 protein: CASAGQGGIYGYTF
V gene: TRBV20-1; D gene: TRBD2; clone size: many; J gene: TRBJ2-3; CDR3 DNA: TGCAGTGCTAGGGTCGGGGGGGAGGGCACAGATACGCAGTATTTT; CDR3 protein: CSARVGGEGTDTQYF
V gene: TRBV3-1; D gene: NA; clone size: many; J gene: TRBJ1-4; CDR3 DNA: TGTGCCAGCAGCCCCCCCCCCAGGGTGGCTAATGAAAAACTGTTTTTT; CDR3 protein: CASSPPPRVANEKLFF
V gene: TRBV6-5; D gene: TRBD1; clone size: many; J gene: TRBJ1-6; CDR3 DNA: TGTGCCAGCAGTTACCTAAGACAGGGACAGAGATCACCCCTCCACTTT; CDR3 protein: CASSYLRQGQRSPLHF
V gene: TRBV11-3; D gene: NA; clone size: many; J gene: TRBJ2-1; CDR3 DNA: TGTGCCAGCAGCCTCGACTTGTCCTACAATGAGCAGTTCTTC; CDR3 protein: CASSLDLSYNEQFF
V gene: TRBV20-1; D gene: TRBD2; clone size: NA; J gene: TRBJ2-3; CDR3 DNA: TGCAGTGCTGCCTGGACTAGCGGGAGTACCTCACAGGATACGCAGTATTTT; CDR3 protein: CSAAWTSGSTSQDTQYF